This TCR beta chain was sequenced for a study of PD-L1 blockade in urothelial cancer. Study details: Patients started atezolizumab around 2014, 1,200 mg intravenously every 3 weeks. The authors examined blood 3 weeks (second dose) and 6 weeks after treatment start.

In each PCR, synthetic TCR analog templates were spiked in. Only in-frame clones appear in the TCRdb table, and some are missing; sequencing was by immunoSEQ multiplex PCR. The sample holds approximately 50,000 clones, more than 75% seen once. The CDR3 has 15 amino acids. Germline-derived CDR1 and CDR2 are MNHEY and SVGAGI. J lost 4 bases, V lost 8 bases, and 10 bases had no gene match. Regarding time point: peripheral blood 6 weeks after treatment start. Samples spanned pretreatment and treatment, with 1 to 8 time points per patient. This chain joins TRBV6-5 and TRBJ1-5; 8 bases fit TRBD1. The source was PBMCs, collected around atezolizumab (anti-PD-L1) treatment. The sequence derives from a man in his sixties with urothelial cancer. This CDR3 is CASGTGQGGNQPQHF. The DNA for the CDR3 is TGTGCCAGCGGGACCGGACAGGGAGGGAATCAGCCCCAGCATTTT.